The present TCR beta chain was sequenced within a study of early T cells in non-severe SARS-CoV-2 infection. Study background: Chains stayed unpaired after sequencing of bulk RNA from unsorted whole blood.

Whole-study findings and limits: Missing private and CD4 specificities, VDJdb matching favored anti-spike CD8 responses.

In the library, individual cDNA molecules carried attached unique molecular identifiers. Using its own MiXCR run on the 5' RACE reads, TCRdb lists one record per CDR3 protein. In the table there are roughly 64,000 distinct CDR3 sequences, roughly 9% of which are singletons. In germline, CDR1 is SNHLY, CDR2 FYNNEI. Trimming took off 7 bases at V and 4 bases at J, with 5 bases between the two ends. This CDR3 has 11 residues. This clonotype showed up many times. The target antigen is unknown. This clonotype was sampled from an adult who was a healthcare worker with PCR-confirmed SARS-CoV-2 infection or an uninfected control (not recorded which). Sequenced material: whole blood, taken at baseline. The chain recombines TRBV2 with TRBJ2-1; tentatively, D is TRBD1 (5 bases). This CDR3 is CASTGYNEQFF. The CDR3 coding sequence is TGTGCCAGCACAGGGTACAATGAGCAGTTCTTC.